Listed here are 29 T cell receptor beta chains from one sample, sequenced in a study of blood T cell repertoires in COVID-19 (TCRdb year 2020). The library was made by the immunoSEQ multiplex PCR assay. TCRdb obtained this table from immuneACCESS and retained in-frame rearrangements with V and J assigned. These tables miss some clones; where compared with another copy, unresolved V genes account for less than half of the shortfall, and the remainder is unexplained. This sample holds about 280,000 clones; over 75% were observed only once. The ten top clones hold about 8.5% of the sample. Specimen: peripheral blood. Source of these receptors: a man aged 18 to 30 with active or convalescent COVID-19.

This chain connects TRBV9 to TRBJ2-1, with D tentatively TRBD2 (6 bases). CDR1 is SGDLS and CDR2 is YYNGEE in the germline V gene. The CDR3 is 16 amino acids. V was pared by 2 bases and J by 1 base, with 13 bases between. CDR3 nucleotide sequence: TGTGCCAGCAGCGTGAACCGGGGGACTTCCTACAATGAGCAGTTCTTC. Protein: CASSVNRGTSYNEQFF.

The chain links TRBV19 to TRBJ1-6; 10 bases agree with TRBD1. V lost 3 bases to trimming and J lost 7 bases; unmatched junction nucleotides: 3. Germline-derived CDR1 and CDR2 are LNHDA and SQIVND (reference sequence). The CDR3 contains 15 residues. The chain's CDR3 is CASSIGTGENSPLHF. For the CDR3, the DNA is TGTGCCAGTAGTATCGGGACAGGGGAGAATTCACCCCTCCACTTT.

The rearrangement joins TRBV13 to TRBJ2-2, with 11 bases lining up with TRBD1. The CDR3 extends over 16 amino acids. With V trimmed by 5 bases and J by 5 bases, 7 bases remained unmatched. Germline CDR1 and CDR2: PRHDT and FYEKMQ (reference sequence). The CDR3 bases are TGTGCCAGCAGCCCAACCGGGACAGGGGGAACCGGGGAGCTGTTTTTT. Translation: CASSPTGTGGTGELFF.

This sequence joins TRBV18 and TRBJ2-3; a weak D match, TRBD2 (6 bases). The CDR3 is 16 residues long. Trimming stripped 1 base from V and 1 base from J, with 12 bases between. CDR1 and CDR2 (germline): KGHSH, LQKENI. DNA of the CDR3: TGTGCCAGCTCACCACGTCAGGGACTTGGCACAGATACGCAGTATTTT. As protein: CASSPRQGLGTDTQYF.

In this sample, this clone turned up a few times. The CDR3 DNA reads TGCACCAGCAGCCAAGGAGGGGGCCGTCAGCCCCAGCATTTT. This gives the protein CTSSQGGGRQPQHF. V and J are TRBV1 and TRBJ1-5; TRBD1, the D gene given by the table, was not confirmed from the DNA. TRBV1 is listed as a pseudogene. The CDR3 is made up of 14 amino acids.

This sequence joins TRBV12-3 or TRBV12-4 and TRBJ1-2; D not resolved. V was cut by 0 bases and J by 7 bases, with 9 bases left in between. The CDR3 consists of 13 residues. This CDR3 is CASSLAWSGGYTF. The CDR3 DNA reads as TGTGCCAGCAGTTTAGCCTGGAGCGGTGGCTACACCTTC.

The genes are TRBV27 and TRBJ1-6, with D unclear. This CDR3 region has 17 residues. V was clipped by 3 bases and J by 0 bases, with 12 bases between them. Germline loops: CDR1 MNHEY, CDR2 SMNVEV (reference sequence). The CDR3 reads CASSFSSTSSYNSPLHF. CDR3 in DNA: TGTGCCAGCAGTTTCTCGTCAACGAGCTCCTATAATTCACCCCTCCACTTT.

In this sample, this clone turned up a few times. This chain joins TRBV3-1 (or the pseudogene TRBV3-2) and TRBJ1-6; D may be TRBD1 (5 bases). V shed 4 bases and J shed 2 bases, with 12 bases lying between them. Germline CDR1 LGHDT, CDR2 YNNKEL (reference sequence). CDR3 length: 16 residues. The chain's CDR3 is CASSLRTRPYNSPLHF. DNA of the CDR3: TGTGCCAGCAGCCTTCGGACAAGGCCCTATAATTCACCCCTCCACTTT.

The CDR3 DNA reads as TGTGCCATCAGTGAGACGGGACAGTCCTACGAGCAGTACTTC. This codes for CAISETGQSYEQYF. The V call is TRBV10-3, the J call TRBJ2-7, with 7 bases aligning to TRBD1. CDR3 length: 14 amino acids. Looked up from germline, CDR1 is ENHRY and CDR2 is SYGVKD. Trimming removed 2 bases from V and 1 base from J; junction bases left unmatched: 2.

V and J are TRBV5-6 and TRBJ2-3, with TRBD2 matching 12 bases. Germline V gives CDR1 SGHDT, CDR2 YYEEEE. The V segment lost 0 bases and the J segment 4 bases; nucleotides outside the gene matches: 9. The CDR3 has 18 amino acids. CDR3 bases: TGTGCCAGCAGCTTGGTAGCCCTAGCGGGGGGGCCATCAGATACGCAGTATTTT. This gives the protein CASSLVALAGGPSDTQYF.

This clone turned up a few times. This sequence joins TRBV4-1 and TRBJ1-2; D is unresolved. Germline V gene lookup returns CDR1 MGHRA and CDR2 YSYEKL. The V and J ends lost 3 bases and 4 bases respectively, with 18 bases between them. This CDR3 contains 16 residues. The CDR3 bases are TGCGCCAGCAGCCAGAAGCGCGGGCCAGGAACCTATGGCTACACCTTC. Translated, it gives CASSQKRGPGTYGYTF.

Regarding this clone: At the DNA level, this CDR3 is encoded by other sequences in the same sample as well. The V gene is TRBV5-1, the J gene TRBJ1-1; D is undetermined. In germline, CDR1 is SGHRS, CDR2 YFSETQ. This CDR3 is built from 13 residues. The V end was cut by 0 bases, the J end by 4 bases, with 7 bases between. CDR3 residues: CASSLDGGTEAFF. The CDR3 DNA reads as TGCGCCAGCAGCTTGGACGGTGGCACTGAAGCTTTCTTT.

The CDR3 coding sequence is TGTGCCACCAGCAGAGATAGGAGGCTGAAGGGAAACTATGGCTACACCTTC. Residues: CATSRDRRLKGNYGYTF. The V gene is TRBV15, the J gene TRBJ1-2, with D unclear. V was shortened by 0 bases and J by 2 bases, with 16 bases between the two germline ends. The CDR3 runs to 17 residues. Germline CDR1 reads LNHNV; CDR2 reads YYDKDF (reference sequence).

This chain uses TRBV25-1 with TRBJ1-1, with D possibly TRBD1 on 5 matching bases. The CDR3 totals 14 residues. Germline CDR1 MGHDK, CDR2 SYGVNS. V lost 1 base and J 4 bases, leaving 10 bases between the germline ends. The CDR3 spells CASSEWGRTTEAFF. The CDR3, as DNA: TGTGCCAGCAGTGAATGGGGCCGCACCACTGAAGCTTTCTTT.

This rearrangement joins TRBV5-1 to TRBJ2-1, with 13 bases lining up with TRBD2. Germline-derived CDR1 and CDR2 are SGHRS and YFSETQ. The V and J ends lost 4 bases and 0 bases, in that order; junction bases with no gene match: 4. CDR3 size: 17 residues. The DNA for the CDR3 is TGCGCCAGCAGCCCTGGGACTAGCGGGGTCTCCTACAATGAGCAGTTCTTC. Residues: CASSPGTSGVSYNEQFF. The entire variable domain, with the rest obtained from reference TRBV5-1 and TRBJ2-1, is as follows: KAGVTQTPRYLIKTRGQQVTLSCSPISGHRSVSWYQQTPGQGLQFLFEYFSETQRNKGNFPGRFSGRQFSNSRSEMNVSTLELGDSALYLCASSPGTSGVSYNEQFFGPGTRLTVL.

This clone has only a few counts. The V and J genes are TRBV9 and TRBJ2-1; D perhaps matches TRBD2 (5 bases). The CDR3 length is 15 residues. V lost 0 bases, J lost 7 bases, and 14 bases lay in between. Germline values: CDR1 SGDLS, CDR2 YYNGEE. The CDR3 region is CASSVAELVQNEQFF. In nucleotides, the CDR3 is TGTGCCAGCAGCGTAGCTGAACTAGTTCAGAATGAGCAGTTCTTC.

J is TRBJ1-4 and V is TRBV7-9; 7 nucleotides agree with TRBD1. The CDR3 consists of 14 residues. Germline-derived CDR1 and CDR2 are SEHNR and FQNEAQ (reference sequence). The V gene end was trimmed by 5 bases and the J gene end by 8 bases; junction bases not matched to a gene: 8. CDR3 sequence (DNA): TGTGCCAGCAGCCTACAGACAGGGAGGGAAAAACTGTTTTTT. It codes for CASSLQTGREKLFF.

This chain uses TRBV7-9 with TRBJ1-1; a possible D gene is TRBD1 (5 bases). The V end was cut by 5 bases, the J end by 3 bases, with 16 bases between. Germline lookup yields CDR1 SEHNR and CDR2 FQNEAQ (reference sequence). The CDR3 runs 15 residues. CDR3 sequence reads: CASSALTVRDTEAFF. The CDR3 bases are TGTGCCAGCAGCGCCCTGACAGTCCGGGACACTGAAGCTTTCTTT.

The chain combines TRBV5-5 with TRBJ2-7, with D tentatively TRBD1 (6 bases). The ends were cut back, 0 bases at V and 11 bases at J, with 21 bases in the middle. Germline assignment: CDR1 SGHKS and CDR2 YYEKEE (reference sequence). This CDR3 has 15 amino acids. CDR3 residues: CASSLVQGWEKVEYF. In nucleotides, the CDR3 is TGTGCCAGCAGCTTGGTGCAGGGGTGGGAGAAGGTGGAGTACTTC. The complete variable domain, with remaining parts taken from reference TRBV5-5 and TRBJ2-7, reads DAGVTQSPTHLIKTRGQQVTLRCSPISGHKSVSWYQQVLGQGPQFIFQYYEKEERGRGNFPDRFSARQFPNYSSELNVNALLLGDSALYLCASSLVQGWEKVEYFGPGTRLTVT.

In this sample, this clone turned up a few times. The rearrangement joins TRBV7-7 to TRBJ1-3; D uncertain. The CDR3 length is 14 residues. The V and J ends lost 1 base and 0 bases respectively, with 4 bases between them. Germline CDR1 and CDR2: SSHAT and FNYEAQ (reference sequence). This CDR3 reads CASSLGLSGNTIYF. For the CDR3, the DNA is TGTGCCAGCAGCTTAGGACTCTCTGGAAACACCATATATTTT.

The chain has TRBV2 and TRBJ2-7; D is ambiguous. The CDR3 consists of 10 residues. Germline CDR1 and CDR2: SNHLY and FYNNEI. With 7 bases removed from V and 7 bases from J, the gap between germline ends came to 8 bases. CDR3 in DNA: TGTGCCAGCACTGCCGCGGAGCAGTACTTC. Protein product: CASTAAEQYF.

V is TRBV9 and J is TRBJ2-3; D may be TRBD2 (7 bases). V lost 3 bases, J lost 2 bases, and 13 bases lay in between. Germline V CDR1 and CDR2: SGDLS, YYNGEE. The CDR3 runs to 15 residues. CDR3 amino acids: CASSGGGAATDTQYF. CDR3 DNA: TGTGCCAGCAGCGGTGGGGGGGCCGCCACAGATACGCAGTATTTT.

The chain links TRBV4-3 to TRBJ1-2, with 7 bases that match TRBD1. Germline V CDR1 and CDR2: LGHNA, YSLEER. The CDR3 totals 15 residues. V shed 1 base and J 6 bases; nucleotides not matched to a gene: 8. The CDR3 DNA reads TGCGCCAGCAGCCAAGCGGGACAGTTATGGAATGGCTACACCTTC. This gives the protein CASSQAGQLWNGYTF.

This clone was found once. This sequence joins TRBV25-1 and TRBJ2-2; D is perhaps TRBD2 (5 bases). The germline V gene has CDR1 MGHDK and CDR2 SYGVNS. This CDR3 has 15 residues. V was clipped by 6 bases and J by 7 bases, with 18 bases between them. The CDR3 spells CASRLASGADGELFF. CDR3 nucleotides: TGTGCCAGCAGGCTAGCTTCGGGCGCGGACGGGGAGCTGTTTTTT.

This clone was seen only once. J is TRBJ1-2 and V is TRBV3-1 (or the pseudogene TRBV3-2); D unclear. CDR1 and CDR2 (germline): LGHDT, YNNKEL (reference sequence). Trimming took 2 bases from V and 10 from J, leaving 8 bases between them. The CDR3 consists of 11 residues. CDR3 protein: CASSQNSAYTF. In DNA, the CDR3 is TGTGCCAGCAGCCAAAACTCCGCCTACACCTTC.

This chain links TRBV25-1 with TRBJ2-3, with D possibly TRBD2 on 5 matching bases. The CDR3 is 16 amino acids. V was pared by 1 base and J by 0 bases, with 11 bases between. Germline V gene lookup returns CDR1 MGHDK and CDR2 SYGVNS. CDR3 coding DNA: TGTGCCAGCAGTGAATCTCGACGGACTAGCACAGATACGCAGTATTTT. This sequence encodes CASSESRRTSTDTQYF. Full variable domain (rest looked up from reference TRBV25-1 and TRBJ2-3): EADIYQTPRYLVIGTGKKITLECSQTMGHDKMYWYQQDPGMELHLIHYSYGVNSTEKGDLSSESTVSRIRTEHFPLTLESARPSHTSQYLCASSESRRTSTDTQYFGPGTRLTVL.

The rearrangement joins TRBV7-2 to TRBJ2-7; D is possibly TRBD2 (6 bases). Germline assignment: CDR1 SGHTA and CDR2 FQGNSA. Trimming pared 6 bases from V and 3 bases from J, leaving 18 bases between. This CDR3 is built from 15 residues. CDR3 nucleotides: TGTGCCAGCAGTCAACCGAGTACTAGCCTCTACGAGCAGTACTTC. Translating it yields CASSQPSTSLYEQYF.

The genes are TRBV11-3 and TRBJ2-7, with 12 positions matching TRBD2. The trim removed 3 bases at V and 6 bases at J, leaving 6 bases unmatched. The CDR3 totals 15 residues. Germline CDR1 SGHNT, CDR2 YENEEA. CDR3 sequence (DNA): TGTGCCAGCAGCTTGACTAGCGGGGGCTCATCCGAGCAGTACTTC. Its translation: CASSLTSGGSSEQYF.

The chain employs TRBV5-5 and TRBJ1-2; 9 nucleotides line up with TRBD1. This CDR3 comprises 15 residues. In germline, CDR1 is SGHKS, CDR2 YYEKEE (reference sequence). After removal of 4 bases from V and 3 bases from J, the junction contained 7 bases not matched to a gene. The CDR3 sequence is CASSLATGGDYGYTF. For the CDR3, the DNA is TGTGCCAGCAGCCTGGCCACAGGGGGCGACTATGGCTACACCTTC.